These T cell receptor beta chains were read from a single sample in a study of cytomegalovirus exposure and HLA in healthy donors. The method was immunoSEQ multiplex PCR; TCRdb's version includes in-frame clones alone and lacks a portion of them. Of about 130,000 clones in the sample, around a tenth were seen once. The sample was PBMCs. The receptors here all came from a man aged 45-65 years in good health and CMV-seronegative. Both conserved end residues are part of each CDR3. The order of the fields is V gene, clone size, D gene, J gene, CDR3 DNA, CDR3 protein. The D gene is left open where the match is weak. Rows give clone size only sometimes, using once, few, many, or a class for an expanded clone.

TRBV5-5	NA	NA	TRBJ1-2	TGTGCCAGCAGCTTGCCCCGGGCGGGGAACTATGGCTACACCTTC	CASSLPRAGNYGYTF
TRBV28	few	NA	TRBJ1-1	TGTGCCAGCAGTTTAGGCAGGGTTTGGGCTTTCTTT	CASSLGRVWAFF
TRBV5-6	NA	NA	TRBJ1-2	TGTGCCAGCAGCTTCGAAGGGGGAGGCTACACCTTC	CASSFEGGGYTF
TRBV29-1	few	TRBD1	TRBJ1-1	TGCAGCGTTGGGGGACAGGGAATTCCTGAAGCTTTCTTT	CSVGGQGIPEAFF
TRBV18	few	NA	TRBJ1-1	TGTGCCAGCTCACCGGACTCCGCAATGAACACTGAAGCTTTCTTT	CASSPDSAMNTEAFF
TRBV29-1	NA	NA	TRBJ1-1	TGCAGCGTTGTCTGGAGCTCCACTGAAGCTTTCTTT	CSVVWSSTEAFF
TRBV21-1	NA	NA	TRBJ1-5	TGTGCCAGCAGCAAAGAATCCAGGGTGAGCAATCAGCCCCAGCATTTT	CASSKESRVSNQPQHF
TRBV6-6	NA	TRBD1	TRBJ1-4	TGTGCCAGCAGACGGACAGGGGTGTCCACTAATGAAAAACTGTTTTTT	CASRRTGVSTNEKLFF
TRBV5-1	NA	NA	TRBJ2-2	TGCGCCAGCAGCCTAGATACCGCGAACACCGGGGAGCTGTTTTTT	CASSLDTANTGELFF
TRBV30	NA	NA	TRBJ1-2	TGTGCCTGGAGTGTAGGATTAGACTCCGCTGGCTACACCTTC	CAWSVGLDSAGYTF
TRBV6-1	NA	NA	TRBJ1-5	TGTGCCAGCACTCTGATGTTGGCCCCCAATCAGCCCCAGCATTTT	CASTLMLAPNQPQHF
TRBV2	NA	NA	TRBJ2-5	TGTGCCAGCAAGGGGGGGGAGGGGGGATTATTACAAGAGACCCAGTACTTC	CASKGGEGGLLQETQYF
TRBV18	NA	TRBD1	TRBJ1-2	TGTGCCAGCTCACAACCGGGACAGGGGTTGTATGGCTACACCTTC	CASSQPGQGLYGYTF
TRBV30	few	NA	TRBJ2-7	TGTGCCTGGAGTGTTAGAGGGATTACCCCAAACTACGAGCAGTACTTC	CAWSVRGITPNYEQYF
TRBV30	few	NA	TRBJ1-2	TGTGCCTGGAGTGTACCCGGGGGGCCCGGCTATGGCTACACCTTC	CAWSVPGGPGYGYTF